This T cell receptor (beta chain) was documented in a study of blood T cell repertoires in COVID-19. This clone has just a few counts. Libraries were prepared by immunoSEQ multiplex PCR; TCRdb keeps only in-frame clonotypes and omits some of them. The data show roughly 82,000 clones, around 83% seen once. Germline CDR1 is ENHRY and CDR2 is SYGVKD. This CDR3 comprises 15 residues. V lost 4 bases and J lost 4; bases outside the gene matches: 9. The specimen was peripheral blood. This chain joins TRBV10-3 and TRBJ1-1, with TRBD1 matching over 7 bases. The receptor was isolated from a woman aged 55-69 years with acute or convalescent COVID-19. The chain's CDR3 is CAISVAGQLGTEAFF. As DNA, the CDR3 is TGTGCCATCAGTGTAGCGGGACAGCTGGGCACTGAAGCTTTCTTT.